What follows describes a single T cell receptor (beta chain). This CDR3 is 15 amino acids long. J lost 7 bases, V lost 3 bases, and 11 bases had no gene match. Germline V CDR1 and CDR2: LGHNA, YSLEER. The sample comes from a study of T cell changes during pregnancy in multiple sclerosis. TCRdb's table, derived via immunoSEQ multiplex PCR, lists solely in-frame clones and lacks some. The sample shows around 40,000 clones, 90% of them seen only once. The chain is built from TRBV4-3 and TRBJ1-2; TRBD1 agrees at 7 bases. Sample: CD4+ T cells from peripheral blood mononuclear cells, taken in the first trimester of pregnancy. This sequence was found in a female donor in good health, enrolled as a control in a pregnancy study. The CDR3 is CASSQIAGTVSGYTF. CDR3 bases: TGCGCCAGCAGCCAGATCGCCGGGACAGTAAGTGGCTACACCTTC.